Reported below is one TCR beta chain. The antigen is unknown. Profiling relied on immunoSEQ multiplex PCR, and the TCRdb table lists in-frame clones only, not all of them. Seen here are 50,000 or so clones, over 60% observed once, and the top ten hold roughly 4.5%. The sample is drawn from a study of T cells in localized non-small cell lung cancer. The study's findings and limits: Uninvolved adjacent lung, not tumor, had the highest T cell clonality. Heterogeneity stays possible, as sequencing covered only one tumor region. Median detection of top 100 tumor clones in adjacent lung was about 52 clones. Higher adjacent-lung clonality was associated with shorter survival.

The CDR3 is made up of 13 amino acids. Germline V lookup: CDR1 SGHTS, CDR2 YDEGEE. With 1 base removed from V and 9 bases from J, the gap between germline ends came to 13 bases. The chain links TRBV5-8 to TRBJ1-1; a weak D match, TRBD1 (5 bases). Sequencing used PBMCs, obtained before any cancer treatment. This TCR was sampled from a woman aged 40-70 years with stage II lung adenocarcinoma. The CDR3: CASSLSTQVKAFF. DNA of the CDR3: TGTGCCAGCAGCTTGTCAACACAGGTCAAAGCTTTCTTT.